One sample yielded the 31 T cell receptor beta chains listed below, sequenced in a study of Tregs in tolerant kidney transplant recipients. TCRdb keeps only in-frame clones here, not all; method: immunoSEQ multiplex PCR. In all, the sample yields roughly 50,000 clones. Here the sequenced sample was CD4+ T cells from blood, taken before the transplant. The receptors were gathered from a human donor who received a combined kidney and bone marrow transplant.

As for this clone: The CDR3 end lies 3 residues beyond the end of the read and is filled in from the germline J gene. V and J are TRBV10-3 and TRBJ1-4, with TRBD1 as a possible D gene (6 bases). Per the germline V gene, CDR1 is ENHRY and CDR2 is SYGVKD. The V end was cut by 7 bases, the J end by 8 bases, with 14 bases between. The CDR3 is made up of 13 amino acids. Here the CDR3 reads CAINSDSGEKLFF. CDR3 DNA (partial): TGTGCCATCAACTCGGACAGCGGAGAAAAA.

With respect to this clone: The CDR3 end falls 3 residues outside the read, so it is completed with the germline J gene. This chain links TRBV18 with TRBJ1-5; tentative D call: TRBD1 (5 bases). CDR3 length: 16 residues. V shed 6 bases and J shed 0 bases, with 15 bases lying between them. Germline CDR1 KGHSH, CDR2 LQKENI. The CDR3 bases that were read are TGTGCCAGCTCCCTAAGTGCAGGGTTTAGCAATCAGCCC. It specifies CASSLSAGFSNQP. In full, the CDR3 is CASSLSAGFSNQPQHF. Filled out from reference TRBV18 and TRBJ1-5, the complete variable domain reads NAGVMQNPRHLVRRRGQEARLRCSPMKGHSHVYWYRQLPEEGLKFMVYLQKENIIDESGMPKERFSAEFPKEGPSILRIQQVVRGDSAAYFCASSLSAGFSNQPQHFGDGTRLSIL.

A word on this clone: Read sequence stops 3 residues before the CDR3 end, and the germline J gene provides the missing end. V usage is TRBV7-2 and J usage is TRBJ2-7; tentative D call: TRBD2 (6 bases). Germline V gives CDR1 SGHTA, CDR2 FQGNSA. V was cut by 2 bases and J by 5 bases, with 13 bases left in between. CDR3 length: 14 amino acids. CDR3 bases read: TGTGCCAGCAGCTTAATCGGGGGTGAGGACGAG. Its protein is CASSLIGGEDE. In full, the CDR3 reads CASSLIGGEDEQYF.

Note on this clone: The read finishes 3 residues shy of the CDR3 end, and the germline J gene is used to complete it. The rearrangement joins TRBV18 to TRBJ1-1, with D perhaps TRBD1 (6 bases). CDR1 and CDR2 from the germline V gene are KGHSH and LQKENI. V lost 3 bases, J lost 0 bases, and 8 bases lay in between. This CDR3 has 14 amino acids. The sequenced part of the CDR3 DNA is TGTGCCAGCTCACCGGACAGCATGAACACTGAA. The encoded protein is CASSPDSMNTE. The full CDR3 protein reads CASSPDSMNTEAFF.

With respect to this clone: The read halts 3 residues ahead of the CDR3 end, with the missing end drawn from the germline J gene. The genes are TRBV20-1 and TRBJ2-3; 8 bases map to TRBD2. The CDR3 runs to 15 residues. Germline V lookup: CDR1 DFQATT, CDR2 SNEGSKA (reference sequence). J gave up 4 bases and V 4 bases, and 10 bases lay outside the gene matches. This CDR3 reads CSANKTSVISDTQYF. CDR3 DNA (partial): TGCAGTGCTAACAAGACTAGCGTCATATCAGATACG.

Concerning this clone: The read comes to an end 3 residues before the CDR3 does, leaving the germline J gene to fill in the end. The rearrangement links TRBV20-1 to TRBJ2-1, with D possibly TRBD1 on 6 matching bases. CDR1 is DFQATT and CDR2 is SNEGSKA in the germline V gene (reference sequence). CDR3 size: 15 residues. V lost 0 bases, J lost 7 bases, and 16 bases lay in between. The CDR3 bases that were read are TGCAGTGCTAGAGATCTCACAGGGCTGGGGAATGAG. Its translation is CSARDLTGLGNE. The entire CDR3 is CSARDLTGLGNEQFF.

As regards this clone: Read coverage stops 3 residues before the CDR3 terminus; the germline J gene supplies the remainder. This chain joins TRBV14 and TRBJ2-3; 13 nucleotides align to TRBD2. Germline CDR1 SGHDN, CDR2 FVKESK. V lost 4 bases and J lost 0; bases outside the gene matches: 1. The CDR3 loop spans 16 amino acids. The sequenced part of the CDR3 DNA is TGTGCCAGCAGCCGACTAGCGGGGGGCAGCACAGATACG. Protein sequence: CASSRLAGGSTDT. The full CDR3 sequence reads CASSRLAGGSTDTQYF.

Remarks on this clone: The CDR3 extends 3 residues past the end of the read, so its final part is completed from the germline J gene. The chain carries TRBV29-1 and TRBJ2-7, with 7 bases matching TRBD2. Trimming cost V 6 bases and J 4 bases; bases outside gene matches: 3. CDR3 length: 11 amino acids. Germline lookup yields CDR1 SQVTM and CDR2 ANQGSEA. The sequenced CDR3 bases are TGCAGCGTCCGACTAGCTTACGAG. It specifies CSVRLAYE. The full CDR3 is CSVRLAYEQYF.

To note about this clone: The CDR3 is cut off 3 residues early in the read; its end comes from the germline J gene. The rearrangement joins TRBV20-1 to TRBJ2-1; D perhaps matches TRBD2 (6 bases). The germline V gene has CDR1 DFQATT and CDR2 SNEGSKA (reference sequence). The ends were cut back, 6 bases at V and 3 bases at J, with 18 bases in the middle. The CDR3 totals 15 residues. CDR3 protein: CSARKAGQYYNEQFF. Partial CDR3 DNA: TGCAGTGCCAGGAAGGCGGGGCAGTACTACAATGAG.

Partial CDR3 DNA: TGTGCCAGCAGCTTTAGGACTAGCGGTTGGTACGAG. It codes for CASSFRTSGWYE. In full, the CDR3 is CASSFRTSGWYEQYF. The chain links TRBV7-2 to TRBJ2-7; 10 nucleotides agree with TRBD2. Read coverage stops 3 residues before the CDR3 terminus; the germline J gene supplies the remainder. V shed 3 bases, J shed 4 bases, and the junction held 6 bases outside the gene matches. Germline V gives CDR1 SGHTA, CDR2 FQGNSA. CDR3 length: 15 residues.

The sequenced CDR3 bases are TGTGCCAGCATACCCAGCGGGGGGAGCTCCTACGAG. Its protein is CASIPSGGSSYE. The whole CDR3 sequence reads CASIPSGGSSYEQYF. The chain combines TRBV7-8 with TRBJ2-7; 9 positions agree with TRBD2. The CDR3 end is not reached by the read, which stops 3 residues before it; the germline J gene fills it in. Germline V gives CDR1 SGHVS, CDR2 FQNEAQ. The J segment lost 0 bases and the V segment lost 7 bases, leaving 7 bases of the junction unmatched. The CDR3 length is 15 residues.

With regard to this clone: The missing CDR3 end, 3 residues past where the read stops, is filled in from the germline J gene. The chain joins TRBV6-2 or TRBV6-3 to TRBJ2-4, with D possibly being TRBD1 (6 bases). Per the germline V gene, CDR1 is MNHEY and CDR2 is SVGEGT. V lost 0 bases and J 1 base, leaving 7 bases between the germline ends. This CDR3 is 15 amino acids long. The part of the CDR3 DNA that was read is TGTGCCAGCAGTTACTCGGGGGCGGCCAAAAACATT. It translates to CASSYSGAAKNI. The full CDR3 sequence reads CASSYSGAAKNIQYF.

For this clone: The sequenced fragment ends 3 residues before the CDR3 boundary, so the rest is inferred from the germline J gene. The genes are TRBV5-1 and TRBJ2-3; 7 bases line up with TRBD1. The V segment lost 3 bases and the J segment 4 bases; nucleotides outside the gene matches: 8. The CDR3 is 15 amino acids. In germline, CDR1 is SGHRS, CDR2 YFSETQ. CDR3 in amino acids: CASSSGQLTPDTQYF. The part of the CDR3 DNA that was read is TGCGCCAGCAGCTCGGGACAGTTAACCCCAGATACG.

As concerns this clone: The read finishes 3 residues shy of the CDR3 end, and the germline J gene is used to complete it. This chain links TRBV5-6 with TRBJ1-2, with 10 bases fitting TRBD1. This CDR3 spans 15 amino acids. V was pared by 2 bases and J by 6 bases, with 7 bases of the junction left unmatched. Germline-derived CDR1 and CDR2 are SGHDT and YYEEEE. CDR3 DNA, as far as it was read: TGTGCCAGCAGCTTACGGGACAGGGGACTTAATGGC. Amino acids: CASSLRDRGLNG. The CDR3 in full is CASSLRDRGLNGYTF.

The CDR3 region is CASSIHRVFNEKLFF. CDR3 DNA (partial): TGTGCCAGTAGTATTCACAGGGTTTTTAATGAAAAA. The chain links TRBV19 to TRBJ1-4; TRBD1 is a possible D gene (6 bases). The CDR3 end is not reached by the read, which stops 3 residues before it; the germline J gene fills it in. Germline V CDR1 and CDR2: LNHDA, SQIVND (reference sequence). The length of the CDR3 is 15 residues. V was shortened by 3 bases and J by 4 bases, with 12 bases between the two germline ends.

With respect to this clone: The CDR3 end is not reached by the read, which stops 3 residues before it; the germline J gene fills it in. This rearrangement joins TRBV5-1 to TRBJ1-4; no clear D gene. V lost 4 bases, J lost 0 bases, and 7 bases lay in between. From germline, CDR1 is SGHRS and CDR2 YFSETQ. The CDR3 extends over 14 amino acids. CDR3 DNA, as far as it was read: TGCGCCAGCAGCCAAAGCGCAACTAATGAAAAA. This gives the protein CASSQSATNEK. The CDR3 as a whole reads CASSQSATNEKLFF.

Remarks on this clone: Read coverage stops 3 residues before the CDR3 terminus; the germline J gene supplies the remainder. The V call is TRBV6-2 or TRBV6-3, the J call TRBJ2-7; D gene uncertain. The CDR3 extends over 13 amino acids. Germline lookup yields CDR1 MNHEY and CDR2 SVGEGT. V was shortened by 4 bases and J by 3 bases, with 10 bases between the two germline ends. The sequenced CDR3 bases are TGTGCCAGCAGTTTTACCAGAAACTACGAG. It encodes CASSFTRNYE. From start to end, the CDR3 is CASSFTRNYEQYF.

About this clone itself: The sequenced fragment ends 3 residues before the CDR3 boundary, so the rest is inferred from the germline J gene. The J gene is TRBJ2-4, the V gene TRBV7-2, with D maybe TRBD2 (6 bases). This CDR3 has 14 residues. The V and J ends lost 5 bases and 6 bases respectively, with 14 bases between them. The germline V gene encodes CDR1 SGHTA and CDR2 FQGNSA. The CDR3 here is CASSPRLDINIQYF. The DNA read from the CDR3 is TGTGCCAGCAGCCCCAGACTAGATATAAACATT.

CDR3 loop: CASSSDRDWGYTF. Incomplete CDR3 DNA: TGTGCCAGCAGCTCGGACAGGGATTGGGGC. The rearrangement uses TRBV11-2 and TRBJ1-2; 8 bases agree with TRBD1. The read gets to within 3 residues of the CDR3 end, and the germline J gene fills in the rest. This CDR3 is built from 13 residues. Germline assignment: CDR1 SGHAT and CDR2 FQNNGV.

On this clone: From the germline J gene comes the end of the CDR3, since the read stops 3 residues before it. V gene TRBV7-9 combines with J gene TRBJ1-3; D unclear. V was cut by 9 bases and J by 4 bases, with 13 bases left in between. The germline V gene encodes CDR1 SEHNR and CDR2 FQNEAQ (reference sequence). CDR3 length equals 13 residues. The CDR3 reads CASRRAEGNTIYF. Partial CDR3 DNA: TGTGCCAGTCGGCGGGCGGAAGGAAACACC.

Details on this clone: The CDR3 end is not reached by the read, which stops 3 residues before it; the germline J gene fills it in. This chain connects TRBV2 to TRBJ2-5, with a tentative D call TRBD2 (5 bases). CDR3 length equals 12 residues. The V end was cut by 6 bases, the J end by 2 bases, with 7 bases between. The germline CDR1 and CDR2 sequences are SNHLY and FYNNEI. CDR3 DNA (partial): TGTGCCAGCAGCCGGGGACAAGAGACC. Translated: CASSRGQET. From start to end, the CDR3 is CASSRGQETQYF.

In the case of this clone: The read ends 3 residues shy of where the CDR3 ends; the end is completed using the germline J gene. V gene TRBV19 combines with J gene TRBJ2-4; 8 nucleotides match TRBD2. CDR1 LNHDA and CDR2 SQIVND come from the germline V gene (reference sequence). V was pared by 6 bases and J by 0 bases, with 7 bases of the junction left unmatched. The CDR3 sequence is 16 residues long. CDR3 in amino acids: CASSSGGGQAKNIQYF. Incomplete CDR3 DNA: TGTGCCAGTAGCTCCGGGGGGGGTCAAGCCAAAAACATT.

Points on this clone: The read gets to within 3 residues of the CDR3 end, and the germline J gene fills in the rest. The V gene is TRBV11-2, the J gene TRBJ2-7; 8 bases line up with TRBD2. Germline values: CDR1 SGHAT, CDR2 FQNNGV. The V and J ends lost 3 bases and 4 bases, in that order; junction bases with no gene match: 8. The CDR3 is made up of 15 amino acids. CDR3 bases read: TGTGCCAGCAGCTTCGGCGGGAGGTCCCTTTACGAG. Its protein is CASSFGGRSLYE. The entire CDR3 protein reads CASSFGGRSLYEQYF.

Comments on this clone: Read coverage stops 3 residues before the CDR3 terminus; the germline J gene supplies the remainder. V gene TRBV10-3 combines with J gene TRBJ1-6, with D perhaps TRBD1 (6 bases). This CDR3 has 14 residues. V lost 6 bases and J 7 bases, leaving 13 bases between the germline ends. The V gene's germline CDR1 is ENHRY and CDR2 SYGVKD. The CDR3 protein is CAIRGPDSNSPLHF. The sequenced CDR3 bases are TGTGCCATCAGAGGGCCGGACAGCAATTCACCC.

About this clone: The read ends 3 residues early relative to the CDR3; the germline J gene fills the gap. This chain links TRBV5-1 with TRBJ1-1; TRBD1 aligns across 7 bases. CDR1 and CDR2 (germline): SGHRS, YFSETQ. This CDR3 spans 13 amino acids. The CDR3 protein is CASQRQGVREAFF. CDR3 DNA, as far as it was read: TGCGCCAGCCAGAGACAGGGAGTTCGCGAA.

Comment on this clone: The read ends 3 residues early relative to the CDR3; the germline J gene fills the gap. The chain recombines TRBV20-1 with TRBJ2-4; TRBD2 aligns across 11 bases. The CDR3 contains 21 residues. The V gene's germline CDR1 is DFQATT and CDR2 SNEGSKA (reference sequence). Unmatched junction bases numbered 24, after V lost 1 base and J lost 7 bases. CDR3 sequence reads: CSARARRRTSGLGLVRNIQYF. The sequenced part of the CDR3 DNA is TGCAGTGCTAGAGCAAGGAGGAGGACTAGCGGGCTCGGTCTTGTGAGGAACATT.

Details on this clone: From the germline J gene comes the end of the CDR3, since the read stops 3 residues before it. The V and J genes are TRBV18 and TRBJ1-4; D might be TRBD1 (6 bases). CDR3 length: 15 amino acids. CDR1 KGHSH and CDR2 LQKENI come from the germline V gene. Trimming stripped 6 bases from V and 3 bases from J, with 14 bases between. CDR3 DNA (partial): TGTGCCAGCTCCCCCCGGACAGCGGCTAATGAAAAA. Its protein is CASSPRTAANEK. The CDR3 in full is CASSPRTAANEKLFF.

Regarding this clone: The read comes to an end 3 residues before the CDR3 does, leaving the germline J gene to fill in the end. The chain recombines TRBV2 with TRBJ1-2, with 7 nucleotides matching TRBD1. J was trimmed by 0 bases and V by 6 bases; bases with no gene match: 7. CDR3 length equals 15 residues. Germline CDR1 is SNHLY and CDR2 is FYNNEI. The sequenced CDR3 bases are TGTGCCAGCAGCCGGGACAGACCTTCTAACTATGGC. Its protein product is CASSRDRPSNYG. The full CDR3 protein is CASSRDRPSNYGYTF.

About this clone: The CDR3 end falls 3 residues outside the read, so it is completed with the germline J gene. The chain joins TRBV5-1 to TRBJ2-7, with 8 bases lining up with TRBD1. After removal of 3 bases from V and 4 bases from J, the junction contained 9 bases not matched to a gene. The CDR3 has 15 amino acids. The germline V gene encodes CDR1 SGHRS and CDR2 YFSETQ. Incomplete CDR3 DNA: TGCGCCAGCAGCTCTTCGGTAGGACAGGGATACGAG. Translation gives CASSSSVGQGYE. The whole CDR3 sequence reads CASSSSVGQGYEQYF.

The CDR3 sequence is CASSLVSAGKNEQFF. The DNA read from the CDR3 is TGTGCCAGCAGCTTGGTTAGCGCGGGGAAAAATGAG. V is TRBV5-6 and J is TRBJ2-1; perhaps TRBD2 as D (6 bases). The sequence runs out 3 residues before the end of the CDR3; the remainder is reconstructed from the germline J gene. V shed 0 bases and J shed 7 bases, with 14 bases lying between them. Germline V gives CDR1 SGHDT, CDR2 YYEEEE. The CDR3 covers 15 residues.

In the case of this clone: The sequence runs out 3 residues before the end of the CDR3; the remainder is reconstructed from the germline J gene. This chain links TRBV6-2 or TRBV6-3 with TRBJ2-1, with 11 bases that match TRBD2. V lost 6 bases, J lost 3 bases, and 7 bases stayed unmatched. The CDR3 has 16 residues. From germline, CDR1 is MNHEY and CDR2 SVGEGT. The CDR3 sequence is CASSETSGSHYNEQFF. The sequenced part of the CDR3 DNA is TGTGCCAGCAGCGAAACTAGCGGGAGTCACTACAATGAG.